This T cell receptor (beta chain) was observed in a study of blood T cell repertoires in COVID-19. Study processing details: Estimation of nucleated cell counts was performed using reference gene primer amplification. Only in-frame clones appear in the TCRdb table, and some are missing; sequencing was by immunoSEQ multiplex PCR. That table is the source of V, J and clone size, and D and trimming were worked out from the DNA. The sample includes 120,000 to 150,000 clones, 70% to 90% of them seen just once. This CDR3 spans 15 amino acids. The V end lost 0 bases, the J end lost 4 bases, and 13 bases lay between the germline ends. Germline V gene lookup returns CDR1 SGDLS and CDR2 YYNGEE.

The specimen sequenced was peripheral blood. The clonotype originates from a man in his 60s with active or convalescent COVID-19. The rearrangement uses TRBV9 and TRBJ1-2; no clear D. The CDR3 DNA is TGTGCCAGCAGCGTAGCCTCGTACCGAGGCTATGGCTACACCTTC. Its protein product is CASSVASYRGYGYTF. The full variable domain, completed using reference TRBV9 and TRBJ1-2, is DSGVTQTPKHLITATGQRVTLRCSPRSGDLSVYWYQQSLDQGLQFLIQYYNGEERAKGNILERFSAQQFPDLHSELNLSSLELGDSALYFCASSVASYRGYGYTFGSGTRLTVV.